These 32 T cell receptor beta chains originate from one sample sequenced in a study of blood T cell repertoires in COVID-19. Assay: immunoSEQ multiplex PCR; the TCRdb copy retains only in-frame clones and omits some. The table records tens of thousands of clones, around nine tenths of them present only once. Sequencing input: peripheral blood. These receptors all stem from a human donor in a cohort sampled during active COVID-19.

The chain has TRBV10-2 and TRBJ1-2; D is perhaps TRBD1 (6 bases). This CDR3 region has 15 residues. Trimming removed 6 bases from V and 5 bases from J, with 19 bases in between. Germline assignment: CDR1 WSHSY and CDR2 SAAADI. In nucleotides, the CDR3 is TGCGCCAGCAGGACCGGGACAAAAGTCCCATATGGCTACACCTTC. This codes for CASRTGTKVPYGYTF.

The chain is built from TRBV11-2 and TRBJ2-7; 8 positions match TRBD1. With 5 bases clipped from V and 0 bases from J, the junction kept 6 bases outside the gene matches. Germline V gene sequence: CDR1 SGHAT, CDR2 FQNNGV. This CDR3 has 15 residues. For the CDR3, the DNA is TGTGCCAGCAGCGACAGGGGTTTGGGCTCCTACGAGCAGTACTTC. Translation gives CASSDRGLGSYEQYF.

The chain couples TRBV18 to TRBJ1-1; the match to TRBD1 covers 8 bases. The CDR3 sequence is 17 residues long. V trimming: 3 bases; J trimming: 7 bases; junction bases outside the gene matches: 16. CDR1 KGHSH and CDR2 LQKENI come from the germline V gene. The CDR3 DNA reads TGTGCCAGCTCACCGAGGCCCGAGACAGGGGTTAAGAGTGAAGCTTTCTTT. Translating it yields CASSPRPETGVKSEAFF. The entire variable domain, with the rest obtained from reference TRBV18 and TRBJ1-1, is as follows: NAGVMQNPRHLVRRRGQEARLRCSPMKGHSHVYWYRQLPEEGLKFMVYLQKENIIDESGMPKERFSAEFPKEGPSILRIQQVVRGDSAAYFCASSPRPETGVKSEAFFGQGTRLTVV.

The chain links TRBV18 to TRBJ1-2, with 8 positions matching TRBD1. The germline CDR1 and CDR2 sequences are KGHSH and LQKENI. The trim removed 3 bases at V and 10 bases at J, leaving 13 bases unmatched. The CDR3 sequence is 15 residues long. The CDR3: CASSPTGESILAYTF. As DNA, the CDR3 is TGTGCCAGCTCACCGACAGGGGAAAGCATTCTCGCCTACACCTTC.

The V call is TRBV10-2, the J call TRBJ1-6, with 9 bases lining up with TRBD1. Losses at the gene ends were 3 bases for V and 7 bases for J; bases not matched to a gene: 1. Germline V gene lookup returns CDR1 WSHSY and CDR2 SAAADI. The CDR3 loop spans 14 amino acids. The CDR3 region is CASSDGQGNSPLHF. The DNA for the CDR3 is TGCGCCAGCAGTGATGGACAGGGGAATTCACCCCTCCACTTT.

V usage is TRBV3-1 (or the pseudogene TRBV3-2) and J usage is TRBJ2-7; D may be TRBD1 (6 bases). The CDR3 has 14 residues. V was pared by 0 bases and J by 5 bases, with 11 bases between. The germline V gene encodes CDR1 LGHDT and CDR2 YNNKEL (reference sequence). The CDR3 DNA follows: TGTGCCAGCAGCCAAGAGGGGACATCGGACGAGCAGTACTTC. It specifies CASSQEGTSDEQYF.

This clone was recorded a few times. The chain has TRBV10-2 and TRBJ1-5; TRBD1 matches at 10 bases. V lost 10 bases and J lost 0; bases outside the gene matches: 6. The CDR3 has 15 residues. CDR1 and CDR2 from the germline V gene are WSHSY and SAAADI. The CDR3 DNA is TGCGCCACCAGGACAGGGGGTACTAGCAATCAGCCCCAGCATTTT. Translating gives CATRTGGTSNQPQHF.

The chain uses TRBV2 and TRBJ2-3; D is unresolved. The V and J ends lost 4 bases and 7 bases respectively, with 6 bases between them. The CDR3 runs to 11 residues. The germline gives CDR1 SNHLY, CDR2 FYNNEI. CDR3 bases: TGTGCCAGCAGTGTTATAAATACGCAGTATTTT. Protein sequence: CASSVINTQYF.

The CDR3 DNA reads TGTGCCAGCAGTGAAGGTGGCAGGGTTACCAATCAGCCCCAGCATTTT. Translated: CASSEGGRVTNQPQHF. The rearrangement uses TRBV6-1 and TRBJ1-5, with D perhaps matching TRBD1 (5 bases). Trimming left V 1 base short and J 3 bases short, with 13 bases between. Germline CDR1 MNHNS, CDR2 SASEGT. This CDR3 contains 16 residues.

This clone was counted a single time. V gene TRBV11-2 combines with J gene TRBJ2-7; 8 bases agree with TRBD2. CDR3 size: 13 residues. Trimming removed 2 bases from V and 4 bases from J; junction bases left unmatched: 1. CDR1 and CDR2 from the germline V gene are SGHAT and FQNNGV. The CDR3 loop is CASSLSGSYEQYF. The CDR3 bases are TGTGCCAGCAGCTTAAGCGGGAGTTACGAGCAGTACTTC.

V usage is TRBV3-1 (or the pseudogene TRBV3-2) and J usage is TRBJ2-7; D gene uncertain. The germline CDR1 and CDR2 sequences are LGHDT and YNNKEL (reference sequence). V lost 0 bases to trimming and J lost 6 bases, with 6 bases between them. This CDR3 is built from 12 residues. CDR3 sequence (DNA): TGTGCCAGCAGCCAAGATCGGTTCGAGCAGTACTTC. Protein sequence: CASSQDRFEQYF.

The chain employs TRBV7-6 and TRBJ2-1; TRBD2 matches at 8 bases. The CDR3 runs 15 residues. CDR1 is SGHVS, CDR2 FNYEAQ, per germline. J was trimmed by 3 bases and V by 5 bases; bases with no gene match: 6. The CDR3 reads CASSQRGNSYNEQFF. DNA of the CDR3: TGTGCCAGCAGCCAGCGGGGGAACAGCTACAATGAGCAGTTCTTC. The variable domain in full, with the rest retrieved from reference TRBV7-6 and TRBJ2-1, is GAGVSQSPRYKVTKRGQDVALRCDPISGHVSLYWYRQALGQGPEFLTYFNYEAQQDKSGLPNDRFSAERPEGSISTLTIQRTEQRDSAMYRCASSQRGNSYNEQFFGPGTRLTVL.

The rearrangement links TRBV6-5 to TRBJ1-4; 7 bases agree with TRBD1. The V and J ends lost 6 bases and 8 bases, in that order; junction bases with no gene match: 9. Germline V CDR1 and CDR2: MNHEY, SVGAGI. The CDR3 sequence is 14 residues long. In nucleotides, the CDR3 is TGTGCCAGCAGGGGAGACAGGGTGGTCGAAAAACTGTTTTTT. It specifies CASRGDRVVEKLFF.

The rearrangement links TRBV6-5 to TRBJ1-2; D remains ambiguous. This CDR3 region has 13 residues. Germline V gives CDR1 MNHEY, CDR2 SVGAGI. V lost 4 bases to trimming and J lost 2 bases, with 8 bases between them. The CDR3 DNA reads as TGTGCCAGCAGTTCAAGGGAGAACTATGGCTACACCTTC. Translated, it gives CASSSRENYGYTF.

The chain carries TRBV6-6 and TRBJ2-1; 10 bases are shared with TRBD2. Germline assignment: CDR1 MNHNY and CDR2 SVGAGI (reference sequence). CDR3 length equals 14 residues. V trimming: 3 bases; J trimming: 8 bases; junction bases outside the gene matches: 4. This CDR3 is CASSYQRGGDEQFF. CDR3 coding DNA: TGTGCCAGCAGTTATCAGCGGGGGGGAGATGAGCAGTTCTTC.

This clone showed up just a few times. The rearrangement uses TRBV4-1 and TRBJ2-1; 8 positions match TRBD2. The J segment lost 6 bases and the V segment lost 3 bases, leaving 19 bases of the junction unmatched. CDR3 length equals 19 residues. Germline-derived CDR1 and CDR2 are MGHRA and YSYEKL. The CDR3 coding sequence is TGCGCCAGCAGCCAGGATACCACTAGCACGGGGGGGCTACGCAATGAGCAGTTCTTC. Translated, it gives CASSQDTTSTGGLRNEQFF.

The V and J genes are TRBV30 and TRBJ1-1; 9 nucleotides align to TRBD1. CDR1 is GTSNPN, CDR2 SVGIG, per germline (reference sequence). After removal of 3 bases from V and 10 bases from J, the junction contained 12 bases not matched to a gene. The CDR3 is made up of 14 amino acids. Here the CDR3 DNA reads TGTGCCTGGAGCGTCGAACAGGGGGCGCGGAGAGCTTTCTTT. Amino acid sequence: CAWSVEQGARRAFF.

The chain uses TRBV5-1 and TRBJ2-3; a possible D gene is TRBD2 (6 bases). Germline CDR1 SGHRS, CDR2 YFSETQ. The V and J ends lost 2 bases and 3 bases respectively, with 10 bases between them. CDR3 length: 14 residues. The CDR3 DNA reads as TGCGCCAGCAGCTTAGGAGGGTTTACAGATACGCAGTATTTT. Residues: CASSLGGFTDTQYF.

The CDR3 loop is CASSPGGDYGYTF. CDR3 nucleotide sequence: TGTGCCAGCTCACCAGGGGGCGACTATGGCTACACCTTC. The chain has TRBV18 and TRBJ1-2; D perhaps matches TRBD1 (6 bases). CDR1 and CDR2 from the germline V gene are KGHSH and LQKENI. V shed 2 bases and J shed 3 bases, with 7 bases lying between them. The CDR3 totals 13 residues.

J is TRBJ2-2 and V is TRBV29-1; TRBD2 aligns across 8 bases. This CDR3 is built from 14 residues. V lost 6 bases, J lost 0 bases, and 3 bases stayed unmatched. Germline V gives CDR1 SQVTM, CDR2 ANQGSEA. The CDR3 DNA follows: TGCAGCGTCGAGCGGGGGTCGAACACCGGGGAGCTGTTTTTT. This codes for CSVERGSNTGELFF.

This clone was observed once. The chain carries TRBV2 and TRBJ1-2; 7 bases map to TRBD1. Unmatched junction bases numbered 6, after V lost 3 bases and J lost 14 bases. Germline V CDR1 and CDR2: SNHLY, FYNNEI. This CDR3 comprises 11 residues. CDR3 bases: TGTGCCAGCAGTGAGAAGGGGGCATGTACCTTC. This sequence encodes CASSEKGACTF.

In nucleotides, the CDR3 is TGCGCCAGCAGCGCGCAGACTAGCGGGGTCGCAGATACGCAGTATTTT. Its protein product is CASSAQTSGVADTQYF. The chain employs TRBV4-1 and TRBJ2-3; 11 bases agree with TRBD2. Germline CDR1 MGHRA, CDR2 YSYEKL. The CDR3 loop spans 16 amino acids. With 5 bases clipped from V and 4 bases from J, the junction kept 8 bases outside the gene matches.

This chain connects TRBV7-2 to TRBJ2-3; TRBD1 matches at 11 bases. The germline V gene has CDR1 SGHTA and CDR2 FQGNSA. V was clipped by 5 bases and J by 6 bases; unmatched bases: 10. The CDR3 has 16 residues. CDR3 DNA sequence: TGTGCCAGCAGCCCTAGGACAGGGGGCTTATGGGATACGCAGTATTTT. This translates into CASSPRTGGLWDTQYF.

The chain couples TRBV10-3 to TRBJ2-1; 10 bases are shared with TRBD2. The CDR3 length is 17 residues. Looked up from germline, CDR1 is ENHRY and CDR2 is SYGVKD. V was clipped by 3 bases and J by 7 bases; unmatched bases: 12. The CDR3 spells CAISDPGLASGSNEQFF. The CDR3 nucleotides are TGTGCCATCAGTGACCCCGGGTTGGCTAGCGGGAGTAATGAGCAGTTCTTC.

For this clone: Its ends do not fully match the called genes, so a read error is possible. The chain joins TRBV6-6 to TRBJ2-2; TRBD2 aligns across 10 bases. The CDR3 is made up of 14 amino acids. CDR1 MNHNY and CDR2 SVGAGI come from the germline V gene (reference sequence). CDR3 coding DNA: TGTGCCAGCAGCTACCGGACTAGCGGAGGGGGGCTGTTTTTT. Translation: CASSYRTSGGGLFF.

V and J are TRBV19 and TRBJ2-1; 15 positions agree with TRBD2. The CDR3 is 16 amino acids. Germline V gene lookup returns CDR1 LNHDA and CDR2 SQIVND (reference sequence). V trimming: 5 bases; J trimming: 8 bases; junction bases outside the gene matches: 7. CDR3: CASSGSGLAGGDEQFF. CDR3 bases: TGTGCCAGTAGTGGATCGGGACTAGCGGGAGGCGATGAGCAGTTCTTC.

The V gene is TRBV28, the J gene TRBJ2-7; D remains unclear. CDR1 is MDHEN and CDR2 is SYDVKM in the germline V gene. CDR3 length: 15 residues. V dropped 7 bases and J dropped 2 bases, with 18 bases sitting between them. CDR3 amino acids: CASNTQIISTYEQYF. The CDR3 nucleotides read TGTGCCAGCAACACACAGATCATCAGCACCTACGAGCAGTACTTC.

The CDR3 reads CASRGTGAGSGELFF. CDR3 DNA sequence: TGTGCCAGCAGGGGAACAGGGGCAGGCTCCGGGGAGCTGTTTTTT. V and J are TRBV2 and TRBJ2-2; TRBD1 matches 7 bases. The V gene's germline CDR1 is SNHLY and CDR2 FYNNEI. The CDR3 is made up of 15 amino acids. V lost 6 bases to trimming and J lost 6 bases; unmatched junction nucleotides: 10.

The chain's CDR3 is CASMVQGSNEKLFF. The CDR3 DNA is TGTGCCAGCATGGTCCAGGGTTCTAATGAAAAACTGTTTTTT. The chain couples TRBV2 to TRBJ1-4; possible D gene TRBD1, 5 bases. V dropped 7 bases and J dropped 3 bases, with 12 bases sitting between them. The germline gives CDR1 SNHLY, CDR2 FYNNEI. CDR3 size: 14 residues. Drawing the rest from reference TRBV2 and TRBJ1-4, the complete variable domain is EPEVTQTPSHQVTQMGQEVILRCVPISNHLYFYWYRQILGQKVEFLVSFYNNEISEKSEIFDDQFSVERPDGSNFTLKIRSTKLEDSAMYFCASMVQGSNEKLFFGSGTQLSVL.

This clone occurred once. The chain carries TRBV7-8 and TRBJ2-3; D is possibly TRBD2 (5 bases). CDR1 is SGHVS, CDR2 FQNEAQ, per germline. Trimming took off 8 bases at V and 5 bases at J, with 17 bases between the two ends. This CDR3 comprises 14 residues. The DNA of the CDR3 is TGTGCCAGCGAATCGAGACCAGAGGGAGATACGCAGTATTTT. It yields the protein CASESRPEGDTQYF.

This clone was recorded only once. This chain joins TRBV21-1 and TRBJ1-4; the D segment call TRBD1 is taken from the table without a DNA check. TRBV21-1 is given as a pseudogene. The CDR3 runs 16 residues. The CDR3 sequence: CASSKDAAGGNEKLFF. For the CDR3, the DNA is TGTGCCAGCAGCAAAGATGCCGCAGGGGGTAATGAAAAACTGTTTTTT.

This clone was observed a few times. This chain connects TRBV12-3 or TRBV12-4 to TRBJ2-2, with D tentatively TRBD2 (6 bases). The CDR3 is made up of 13 amino acids. Trimming pared 7 bases from V and 3 bases from J, leaving 9 bases between. The DNA of the CDR3 is TGTGCCAGCAAGGCTAGCGACACCGGGGAGCTGTTTTTT. Translating gives CASKASDTGELFF.